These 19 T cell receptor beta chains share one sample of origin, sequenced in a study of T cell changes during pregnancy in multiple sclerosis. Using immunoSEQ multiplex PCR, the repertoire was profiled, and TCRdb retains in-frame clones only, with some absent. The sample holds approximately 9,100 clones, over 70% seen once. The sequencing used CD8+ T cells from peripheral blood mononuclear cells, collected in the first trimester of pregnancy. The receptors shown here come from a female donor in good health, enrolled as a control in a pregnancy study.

CDR3 region: CSVGEGRNSPLHF. CDR3 nucleotides: TGCAGCGTTGGGGAGGGGAGGAATTCACCCCTCCACTTT. The gene calls are TRBV29-1 and TRBJ1-6, with a tentative D call TRBD1 (5 bases). CDR3 size: 13 residues. The germline V gene has CDR1 SQVTM and CDR2 ANQGSEA. Trimming shortened V by 4 bases and J by 7 bases, and 11 bases separated the two germline ends.

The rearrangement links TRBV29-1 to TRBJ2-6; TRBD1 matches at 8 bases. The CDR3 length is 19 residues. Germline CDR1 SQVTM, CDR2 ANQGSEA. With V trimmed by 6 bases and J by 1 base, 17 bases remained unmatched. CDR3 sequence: CSVLEDRTGRSSGANVLTF. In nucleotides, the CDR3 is TGCAGCGTCCTGGAAGACCGGACAGGGAGGAGTTCTGGGGCCAACGTCCTGACTTTC.

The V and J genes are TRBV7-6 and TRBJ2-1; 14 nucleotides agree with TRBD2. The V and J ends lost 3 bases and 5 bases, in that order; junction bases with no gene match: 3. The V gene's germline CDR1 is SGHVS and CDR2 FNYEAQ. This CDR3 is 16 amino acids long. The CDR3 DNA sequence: TGTGCCAGCAGCTTGGGGACTAGCGGGGGTCACAATGAGCAGTTCTTC. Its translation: CASSLGTSGGHNEQFF.

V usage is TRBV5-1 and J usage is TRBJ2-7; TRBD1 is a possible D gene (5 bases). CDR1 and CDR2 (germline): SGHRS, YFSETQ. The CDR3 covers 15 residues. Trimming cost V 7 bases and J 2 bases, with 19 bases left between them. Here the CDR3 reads CASSSWGPTPYEQYF. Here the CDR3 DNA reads TGCGCCAGCTCCTCTTGGGGCCCTACTCCCTACGAGCAGTACTTC. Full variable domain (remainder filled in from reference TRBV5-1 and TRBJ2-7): KAGVTQTPRYLIKTRGQQVTLSCSPISGHRSVSWYQQTPGQGLQFLFEYFSETQRNKGNFPGRFSGRQFSNSRSEMNVSTLELGDSALYLCASSSWGPTPYEQYFGPGTRLTVT.

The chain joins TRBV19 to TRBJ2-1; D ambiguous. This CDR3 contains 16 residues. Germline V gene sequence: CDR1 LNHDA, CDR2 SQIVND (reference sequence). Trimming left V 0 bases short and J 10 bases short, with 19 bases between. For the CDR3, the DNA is TGTGCCAGTAGTATAGATCTTGGTGTGAAGGTGGAGGAGCAGTTCTTC. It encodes CASSIDLGVKVEEQFF.

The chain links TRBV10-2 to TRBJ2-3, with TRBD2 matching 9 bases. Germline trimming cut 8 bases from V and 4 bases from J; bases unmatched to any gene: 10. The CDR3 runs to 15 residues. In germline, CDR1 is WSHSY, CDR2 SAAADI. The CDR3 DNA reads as TGCGCCAGCGGCCTTGCGGGGGGGCCTGCAGATACGCAGTATTTT. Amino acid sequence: CASGLAGGPADTQYF.

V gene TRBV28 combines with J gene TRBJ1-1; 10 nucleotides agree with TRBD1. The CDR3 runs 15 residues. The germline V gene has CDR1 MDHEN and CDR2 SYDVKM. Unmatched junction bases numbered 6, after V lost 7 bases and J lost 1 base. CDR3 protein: CASKGTGDGNTEAFF. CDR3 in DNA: TGTGCCAGCAAAGGGACAGGGGATGGGAACACTGAAGCTTTCTTT.

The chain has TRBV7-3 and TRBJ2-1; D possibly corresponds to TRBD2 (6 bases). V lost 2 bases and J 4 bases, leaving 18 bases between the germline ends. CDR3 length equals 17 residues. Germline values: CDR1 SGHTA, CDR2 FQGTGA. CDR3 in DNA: TGTGCCAGCAGCTTATCCAGTCGCGGGGCCCTATACAATGAGCAGTTCTTC. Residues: CASSLSSRGALYNEQFF. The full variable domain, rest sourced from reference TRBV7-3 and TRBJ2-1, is GAGVSQTPSNKVTEKGKYVELRCDPISGHTALYWYRQSLGQGPEFLIYFQGTGAADDSGLPNDRFFAVRPEGSVSTLKIQRTERGDSAVYLCASSLSSRGALYNEQFFGPGTRLTVL.

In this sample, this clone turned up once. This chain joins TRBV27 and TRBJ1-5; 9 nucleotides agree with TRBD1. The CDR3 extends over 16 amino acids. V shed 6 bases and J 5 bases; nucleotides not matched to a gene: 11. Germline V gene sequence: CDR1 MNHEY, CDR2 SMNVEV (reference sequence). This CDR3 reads CASSPGGGTGYQPQHF. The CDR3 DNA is TGTGCCAGCAGCCCCGGCGGGGGGACAGGGTATCAGCCCCAGCATTTT.

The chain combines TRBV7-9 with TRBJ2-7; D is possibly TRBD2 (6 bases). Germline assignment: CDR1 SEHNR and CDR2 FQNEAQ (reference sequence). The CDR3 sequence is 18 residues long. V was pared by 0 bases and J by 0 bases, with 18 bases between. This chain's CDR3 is CASSLAYGRGDGSYEQYF. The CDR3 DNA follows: TGTGCCAGCAGCTTAGCTTACGGCCGCGGGGACGGCTCCTACGAGCAGTACTTC.

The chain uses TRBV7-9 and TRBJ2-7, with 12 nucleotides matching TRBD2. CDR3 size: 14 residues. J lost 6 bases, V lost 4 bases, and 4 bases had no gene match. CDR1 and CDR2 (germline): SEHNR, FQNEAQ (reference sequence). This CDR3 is CASSSGLAGFEQYF. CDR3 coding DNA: TGTGCCAGCAGCTCGGGACTAGCGGGCTTCGAGCAGTACTTC.

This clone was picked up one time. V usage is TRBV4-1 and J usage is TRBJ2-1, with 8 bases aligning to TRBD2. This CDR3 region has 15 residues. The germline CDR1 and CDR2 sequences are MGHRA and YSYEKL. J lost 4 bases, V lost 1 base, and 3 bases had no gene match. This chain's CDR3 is CASSQVAGGYNEQFF. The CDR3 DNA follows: TGCGCCAGCAGCCAAGTCGCGGGGGGATACAATGAGCAGTTCTTC.

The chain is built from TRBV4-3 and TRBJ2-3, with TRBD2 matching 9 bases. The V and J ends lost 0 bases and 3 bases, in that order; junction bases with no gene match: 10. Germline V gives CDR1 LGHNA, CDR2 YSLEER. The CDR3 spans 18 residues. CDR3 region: CASSQDAGGRAFTDTQYF. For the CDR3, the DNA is TGCGCCAGCAGCCAAGATGCGGGCGGGAGGGCCTTTACAGATACGCAGTATTTT.

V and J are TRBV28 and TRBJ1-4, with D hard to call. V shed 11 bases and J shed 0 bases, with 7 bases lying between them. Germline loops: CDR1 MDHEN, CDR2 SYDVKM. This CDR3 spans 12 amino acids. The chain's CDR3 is CAATATNEKLFF. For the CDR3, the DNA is TGTGCCGCGACTGCAACTAATGAAAAACTGTTTTTT. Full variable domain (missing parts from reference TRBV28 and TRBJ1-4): DVKVTQSSRYLVKRTGEKVFLECVQDMDHENMFWYRQDPGLGLRLIYFSYDVKMKEKGDIPEGYSVSREKKERFSLILESASTNQTSMYLCAATATNEKLFFGSGTQLSVL.

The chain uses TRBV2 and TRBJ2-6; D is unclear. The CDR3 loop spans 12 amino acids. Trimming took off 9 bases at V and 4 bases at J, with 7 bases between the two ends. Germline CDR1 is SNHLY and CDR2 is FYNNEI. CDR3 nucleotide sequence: TGTGCCAGTTCCGTCGGGGCCAACGTCCTGACTTTC. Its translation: CASSVGANVLTF.

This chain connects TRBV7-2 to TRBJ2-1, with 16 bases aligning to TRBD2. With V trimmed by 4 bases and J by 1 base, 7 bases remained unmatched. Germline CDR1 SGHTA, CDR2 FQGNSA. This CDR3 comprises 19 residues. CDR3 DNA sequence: TGTGCCAGCAGCTACCCGGGACTAGCGGGGGGGAGGTCCTACAATGAGCAGTTCTTC. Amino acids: CASSYPGLAGGRSYNEQFF.

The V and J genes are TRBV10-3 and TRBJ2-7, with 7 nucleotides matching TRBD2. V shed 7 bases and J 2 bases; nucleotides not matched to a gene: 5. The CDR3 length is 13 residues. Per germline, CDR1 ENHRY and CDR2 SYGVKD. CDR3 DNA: TGTGCCATCAAGACCGCGGGAGCCTACGAGCAGTACTTC. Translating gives CAIKTAGAYEQYF.

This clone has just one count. The CDR3 DNA reads as TGTGCCTGGAGGCTAGCGGGACTCAATGAGCAGTTCTTC. The encoded protein is CAWRLAGLNEQFF. This chain joins TRBV30 and TRBJ2-1; 9 bases are a match to TRBD2. The V gene end was trimmed by 3 bases and the J gene end by 6 bases; junction bases not matched to a gene: 3. Germline V gene data show CDR1 as GTSNPN and CDR2 as SVGIG (reference sequence). CDR3 length: 13 residues.

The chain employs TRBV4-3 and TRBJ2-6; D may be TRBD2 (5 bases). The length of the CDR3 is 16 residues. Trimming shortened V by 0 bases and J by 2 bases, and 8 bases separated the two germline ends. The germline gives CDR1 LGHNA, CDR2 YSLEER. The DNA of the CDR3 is TGCGCCAGCAGCCAAGATCACGGGGCTGGGGCCAACGTCCTGACTTTC. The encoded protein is CASSQDHGAGANVLTF.